This TCR beta chain emerged from a study of blood T cell repertoires in COVID-19. In the original processing: Estimation of nucleated cell counts was performed using reference gene primer amplification. The data were produced by immunoSEQ multiplex PCR, yet TCRdb's version contains in-frame clones alone and is incomplete. Clone size and V and J calls were adopted from that table, with D and trimming inferred from the DNA. The sample holds about 80,000 clones; approximately 85% are singletons and the top ten take roughly 9.6%. The sequence derives from a man between 45 and 60 years old with COVID-19, enrolled during active disease. Sequenced material: peripheral blood.

In nucleotides, the CDR3 is TGTGCCACCTGGGGAGGGGCTGAAGCTTTCTTT. It yields the protein CATWGGAEAFF. The genes are TRBV6-5 and TRBJ1-1; D is perhaps TRBD1 (5 bases). Germline CDR1 is MNHEY and CDR2 is SVGAGI. The CDR3 has 11 residues. V lost 10 bases, J lost 6 bases, and 12 bases lay in between.